This T cell receptor beta chain was documented in a study of identical twins. Notes on the study in general: Insertions were reduced in abundant cord blood beta clonotypes but not in memory repertoires.

J gave up 10 bases and V 6 bases, and 12 bases lay outside the gene matches. There are 15 residues in the CDR3. CDR1 and CDR2 (germline): ENHRY, SYGVKD. From the 5' RACE reads, TCRdb called clonotypes with MiXCR, one entry per CDR3 protein. The table includes roughly 720,000 distinct CDR3 sequences, 15% to 20% detected once. For this clonotype: Its antigen is undetermined.

The data were also submitted as part of a second study, on T cells expressing NK-cell markers. That paper states: Four of the donors also had these clonotypes leading their CD3+CD56-NKG2C+ fraction.

The TCR was taken from a woman aged 18-35 years in good health. Sequenced input: PBMCs. The chain has TRBV10-3 and TRBJ2-1; 10 positions agree with TRBD1. CDR3 amino acids: CAISFRTGGEDEQFF. CDR3 coding DNA: TGTGCCATCAGCTTCCGGACAGGGGGAGAAGACGAGCAGTTCTTC.